Below, 24 T cell receptor beta chains from the same sample are listed, as sequenced in a study of regulatory T cells in long-lasting Graves disease. Sequencing libraries for TCR beta were prepared with iRepertoire HTBI primers and Arm-PCR of CDR3 regions. TCRdb re-derived calls from the multiplex PCR reads in MiXCR, one entry per CDR3 protein. Here the sample spans roughly 500,000 distinct CDR3 sequences, more than 20% being singletons. Described time point: persistent/refractory GD, antithyroid drugs over 5 years with positive TRAb. From RNA extracted from PBMCs, the TCR library was made. Here the sequenced sample was peripheral blood mononuclear cells (PBMCs), taken when the disease was refractory, from a patient treated with antithyroid drugs. Every receptor here comes from a female donor with Graves disease.

This clonotype was seen repeatedly, ten times or more. V usage is TRBV5-1 and J usage is TRBJ2-2; either TRBD1 or TRBD2 may supply D (5 bases each). The V and J ends lost 4 bases and 0 bases respectively, with 10 bases between them. The CDR3 spans 15 residues. Germline assignment: CDR1 SGHRS and CDR2 YFSETQ. CDR3 sequence reads: CASSGRGTNTGELFF. CDR3 nucleotides: TGCGCCAGCAGCGGCCGGGGCACGAACACCGGGGAGCTGTTTTTT.

The genes are TRBV27 and TRBJ2-6; D unresolved. Germline-derived CDR1 and CDR2 are MNHEY and SMNVEV (reference sequence). V gave up 0 bases and J gave up 0 bases, with 9 bases separating them. The CDR3 consists of 17 residues. CDR3 sequence: CASSLSEKNSGANVLTF. Written as DNA, the CDR3 is TGTGCCAGCAGTTTATCGGAGAAGAACTCTGGGGCCAACGTCCTGACTTTC.

This clonotype was seen just once. The chain recombines TRBV14 with TRBJ2-5; D might be TRBD1 (5 bases). Germline values: CDR1 SGHDN, CDR2 FVKESK. V lost 4 bases, J lost 5 bases, and 14 bases lay in between. The CDR3 has 14 amino acids. DNA of the CDR3: TGTGCCAGCAGCCGAACAGGTTCTTGGGAGACCCAGTACTTC. As protein: CASSRTGSWETQYF. Together with reference TRBV14 and TRBJ2-5, the CDR3 gives the full variable domain: EAGVTQFPSHSVIEKGQTVTLRCDPISGHDNLYWYRRVMGKEIKFLLHFVKESKQDESGMPNNRFLAERTGGTYSTLKVQPAELEDSGVYFCASSRTGSWETQYFGPGTRLLVL.

CDR3 sequence (DNA): TGTGCCACCAGCGGCCCGGGGGGATGGGAGCAGTACTTC. Residues: CATSGPGGWEQYF. This chain connects TRBV15 to TRBJ2-7; 7 bases line up with TRBD2. With 5 bases clipped from V and 7 bases from J, the junction kept 8 bases outside the gene matches. The CDR3 totals 13 residues. CDR1 LNHNV and CDR2 YYDKDF come from the germline V gene (reference sequence). The complete variable domain, with remaining parts taken from reference TRBV15 and TRBJ2-7, reads DAMVIQNPRYQVTQFGKPVTLSCSQTLNHNVMYWYQQKSSQAPKLLFHYYDKDFNNEADTPDNFQSRRPNTSFCFLDIRSPGLGDTAMYLCATSGPGGWEQYFGPGTRLTVT.

The genes are TRBV2 and TRBJ1-3; weak D call: TRBD1 (6 bases). V gave up 6 bases and J gave up 4 bases, with 19 bases separating them. This CDR3 is 16 amino acids long. The germline V gene encodes CDR1 SNHLY and CDR2 FYNNEI. CDR3 in amino acids: CASSTGRGGPGNTIYF. CDR3 coding DNA: TGTGCCAGCAGCACAGGACGGGGGGGCCCGGGAAACACCATATATTTT. The full variable domain, with the rest looked up from reference TRBV2 and TRBJ1-3, is EPEVTQTPSHQVTQMGQEVILRCVPISNHLYFYWYRQILGQKVEFLVSFYNNEISEKSEIFDDQFSVERPDGSNFTLKIRSTKLEDSAMYFCASSTGRGGPGNTIYFGEGSWLTVV.

This clonotype appeared many times. V usage is TRBV7-8 and J usage is TRBJ2-7; D gene unclear. The V gene lost 2 bases and the J gene lost 0 bases, with 8 bases spanning the gap. This CDR3 contains 14 residues. Germline-derived CDR1 and CDR2 are SGHVS and FQNEAQ. CDR3 coding DNA: TGTGCCAGCAGCTTACGACTGGGCTCCTACGAGCAGTACTTC. Translating gives CASSLRLGSYEQYF.

In its sample, this clonotype was seen once. A clone one base away is much larger, so this may be a read error. The rearrangement uses TRBV12-3 or TRBV12-4 and TRBJ2-5; tentative D call: TRBD1 (5 bases). The CDR3 runs 14 residues. CDR3 region: CASSADTLQEAQYF. CDR3 nucleotides: TGTGCCAGCAGTGCGGACACACTACAAGAGGCCCAGTACTTC.

This clonotype has more than one count but fewer than ten. The rearrangement uses TRBV30 and TRBJ1-1; 8 bases fit TRBD1. The CDR3 spans 15 residues. Germline trimming cut 5 bases from V and 0 bases from J; bases unmatched to any gene: 8. CDR1 is GTSNPN, CDR2 SVGIG, per germline (reference sequence). The CDR3 protein is CAWARGQEVNTEAFF. DNA for the CDR3: TGTGCCTGGGCCAGGGGGCAGGAAGTGAACACTGAAGCTTTCTTT. Combining the CDR3 with reference TRBV30 and TRBJ1-1 gives the whole variable domain SQTIHQWPATLVQPVGSPLSLECTVEGTSNPNLYWYRQAAGRGLQLLFYSVGIGQISSEVPQNLSASRPQDRQFILSSKKLLLSDSGFYLCAWARGQEVNTEAFFGQGTRLTVV.

The rearrangement joins TRBV27 to TRBJ2-5, with TRBD1 as a possible D gene (6 bases). The CDR3 has 14 residues. Germline-derived CDR1 and CDR2 are MNHEY and SMNVEV (reference sequence). With 3 bases removed from V and 2 bases from J, the gap between germline ends came to 10 bases. The CDR3 sequence is CASSLWDKQETQYF. The DNA for the CDR3 is TGTGCCAGCAGTTTGTGGGACAAACAAGAGACCCAGTACTTC.

This clonotype occurred many times. The genes are TRBV10-2 and TRBJ2-5; D ambiguous. Germline CDR1 and CDR2: WSHSY and SAAADI. CDR3 length equals 11 residues. Trimming took 8 bases from V and 3 from J, leaving 7 bases between them. In DNA, the CDR3 is TGCGCCAGCGGTACCAAAGAGACCCAGTACTTC. Its translation: CASGTKETQYF.

This clonotype was counted only a few times. A much more abundant neighbour one base away suggests this may be a read error. The CDR3 DNA is TGTGCCAGCCCGGGACTATCTAGAAGGGGCTATGGCTACACCTTC. Translated, it gives CASPGLSRRGYGYTF. The chain recombines TRBV2 with TRBJ1-2; D perhaps matches TRBD1 (5 bases). CDR3 length: 15 amino acids. V gave up 8 bases and J gave up 4 bases, with 20 bases separating them. The germline CDR1 and CDR2 sequences are SNHLY and FYNNEI.

J is TRBJ1-6 and V is TRBV5-4; D unclear. The CDR3 covers 15 residues. Germline CDR1 is SGHNT and CDR2 is YYREEE (reference sequence). The V gene lost 6 bases and the J gene lost 5 bases, with 15 bases spanning the gap. CDR3 sequence: CASKLATDNNSPLHF. The CDR3 nucleotides read TGTGCCAGCAAACTCGCTACAGATAATAATTCACCCCTCCACTTT.

The rearrangement uses TRBV28 and TRBJ2-3; TRBD2 matches at 10 bases. Looked up from germline, CDR1 is MDHEN and CDR2 is SYDVKM. V lost 7 bases and J lost 5; bases outside the gene matches: 21. The CDR3 consists of 19 residues. DNA for the CDR3: TGTGCCAGCAACCCCCCCCGCCGCCTAGCGGGAGCGTGGGGAGATACGCAGTATTTT. Its protein is CASNPPRRLAGAWGDTQYF.

Concerning this clonotype: Only one base separates this from a far larger clonotype, so it likely reflects a read error. The V gene is TRBV12-3 or TRBV12-4, the J gene TRBJ1-6; TRBD1 agrees at 8 bases. The CDR3 loop spans 14 amino acids. DNA for the CDR3: TGTGCCAGGCAGGGGGCGCGGAAGGACTCACCCCCCCACTTT. It specifies CARQGARKDSPPHF.

The CDR3 DNA follows: TGCAGCGCTAAGACTAGCACAAACTCCTACGAGCAGTACTTC. This encodes CSAKTSTNSYEQYF. V and J are TRBV29-1 and TRBJ2-7; 7 positions match TRBD2. The CDR3 loop spans 14 amino acids. Germline V gene data show CDR1 as SQVTM and CDR2 as ANQGSEA. Trimming at V came to 7 bases and at J to 0 bases, leaving 9 bases not matched to a gene.

V and J are TRBV29-1 and TRBJ2-2, with D perhaps matching TRBD2 (6 bases). V was trimmed by 4 bases and J by 6 bases, leaving 9 bases between them. The CDR3 runs to 12 residues. Germline values: CDR1 SQVTM, CDR2 ANQGSEA. Here the CDR3 DNA reads TGCAGCGTTGTGGAGGGCTCCGGGGAGCTGTTTTTT. Its translation is CSVVEGSGELFF.

This clonotype was seen just once. The V call is TRBV30, the J call TRBJ2-3; no reliable D call. CDR3 length equals 11 residues. Germline V gives CDR1 GTSNPN, CDR2 SVGIG (reference sequence). V was shortened by 7 bases and J by 5 bases, with 10 bases between the two germline ends. The CDR3 loop is CAYQQVDTQYF. The CDR3 region has the DNA TGTGCCTACCAACAAGTAGATACGCAGTATTTT.

This clonotype was seen only a few times. The CDR3 DNA sequence: TGCAGTGCTAGGGGAAAGGACAGGGGGCAAGAGACCCAGTACTTC. Its protein is CSARGKDRGQETQYF. The rearrangement uses TRBV20-1 and TRBJ2-5, with TRBD1 matching over 10 bases. Trimming cost V 3 bases and J 2 bases; bases outside gene matches: 6. Germline CDR1 and CDR2: DFQATT and SNEGSKA (reference sequence). This CDR3 is 15 amino acids long.

This clonotype was recorded many times. The chain couples TRBV20-1 to TRBJ1-1, with unresolved D. With 3 bases removed from V and 6 bases from J, the gap between germline ends came to 8 bases. The CDR3 is 11 residues long. CDR1 DFQATT and CDR2 SNEGSKA come from the germline V gene (reference sequence). The CDR3 sequence: CSARRRAEAFF. CDR3 nucleotides: TGCAGTGCTAGGAGACGGGCTGAAGCTTTCTTT.

This clonotype occurred a few times. The chain couples TRBV12-3 or TRBV12-4 to TRBJ2-4; D remains ambiguous. V was cut by 4 bases and J by 10 bases, with 8 bases left in between. CDR3 length equals 11 residues. The CDR3 DNA reads TGTGCCAGCAGTTCGGACGAGATTCAGTACTTC. Its translation: CASSSDEIQYF.

Concerning this clonotype itself: At one end, the junction sequence differs from germline, possibly due to a read error. This chain's CDR3 is CASSPARMGQGEQYF. The CDR3 DNA reads TGTGCTAGCAGCCCCGCTCGCATGGGGCAGGGGGAGCAGTACTTC. The V gene is TRBV7-7, the J gene TRBJ2-7; perhaps TRBD1 as D (6 bases). The CDR3 is 15 residues long. The V gene's germline CDR1 is SSHAT and CDR2 FNYEAQ (reference sequence). Full variable domain (rest looked up from reference TRBV7-7 and TRBJ2-7): GAGVSQSPRYKVTKRGQDVTLRCDPISSHATLYWYQQALGQGPEFLTYFNYEAQPDKSGLPSDRFSAERPEGSISTLTIQRTEQRDSAMYRCASSPARMGQGEQYFGPGTRLTVT.

This clonotype has at least ten counts. V usage is TRBV6-1 and J usage is TRBJ2-7, with D possibly TRBD2 on 5 matching bases. Germline V gene data show CDR1 as MNHNS and CDR2 as SASEGT. V lost 6 bases to trimming and J lost 6 bases, with 18 bases between them. The CDR3 consists of 14 residues. CDR3 sequence: CASRPGPRVGEQYF. CDR3 DNA: TGTGCCAGCAGACCAGGCCCGAGGGTGGGCGAGCAGTACTTC.

This clonotype came up a few times. The V gene is TRBV19, the J gene TRBJ2-2, with D perhaps matching TRBD1 (8 bases). V lost 0 bases and J 5 bases, leaving 22 bases between the germline ends. This CDR3 has 19 residues. CDR1 and CDR2 from the germline V gene are LNHDA and SQIVND (reference sequence). In nucleotides, the CDR3 is TGTGCCAGTAGTATAGACCCTCGACAGGGGTCGGGGGGAACCGGGGAGCTGTTTTTT. Its translation: CASSIDPRQGSGGTGELFF.

With respect to this clonotype: A much more abundant neighbour one base away suggests this may be a read error. The conserved phenylalanine or tryptophan normally closing the CDR3 is absent here, so this likely arose from a read error. The chain recombines TRBV6-5 with TRBJ2-4, with unresolved D. V shed 2 bases and J shed 1 base, with 12 bases lying between them. The CDR3 extends over 16 amino acids. Germline CDR1 MNHEY, CDR2 SVGAGI. The chain's CDR3 is CASSYHDPGAKNIQYL. The CDR3 DNA reads as TGTGCCAGCAGTTACCATGACCCCGGGGCCAAAAACATTCAGTACCTC.